This T cell receptor beta chain was documented in a study of blood T cells in healthy people across ages (dated by TCRdb to the mid-2010s). Concerning the study at large: In model experiments, roughly one uniquely barcoded TCR beta cDNA molecule per two T cells was captured by template switching. Using deep sequencing normalized with unique cDNA molecular identifiers, the study measured how TCR beta repertoire diversity changes with age. The donors were divided into four age groups: young (average around 16 years), middle-aged (under 40), aged (approximately 59) and long-lived (around 87). To avoid experimental bias, donors of different ages were randomly spread across the sequencing lanes. Using the same blood draw, the study looked at two additional independent replicas of 1 million unique cDNA reads for two donors, one aged 18 to 29 and the other aged 80 or older.

For this clonotype: Its antigen target is currently unknown. A much larger clone differs from this one at a single base, so this may be a read error.

Summary of the overall study and its limitations: Observed TCR beta diversity per million T cells fell roughly linearly with age, and a significant reduction was already apparent by age roughly 41. Observed TCR beta diversity correlated strongly with the percentage of naive T cells measured by flow cytometry. The long-lived group showed more naive CD4+ T cells, fewer expanded clones and increased TCR diversity than the aged group, suggesting age selection. Estimates of total diversity based on one million sequenced T cells were regarded as lower bounds and as underestimates. Donor CMV infection status was unknown, potentially confounding age-related changes in expanded clonotypes. Conclusive comparison of naive and antigen-experienced compartments was prevented by the profiling of bulk unsorted PBMCs.

The library was obtained by 5' RACE. Sequencing was performed on an Illumina HiSeq 2500. The second PCR ran for roughly 7 to 12 cycles and used a J-beta primer mix along with a sample-barcoded 5' primer. Each TCR beta cDNA molecule received a unique molecular identifier from a template-switch 5' adaptor carrying 12 random nucleotides. Each sample yielded at least 2.5 million CDR3-containing paired-end reads. All of the RNA was converted into first-strand cDNA using the Mint cDNA synthesis kit, with a TRBC-specific oligonucleotide serving as the primer. All cDNA was treated with uracil-DNA glycosylase and then went through a first 18-cycle PCR with the universal primers M1SS and BC2_uni_R. Processing in the source paper ran as follows. Each sample was normalized by randomly selecting 1 million high-quality reads, each carrying a distinct molecular identifier. Reads with shared molecular identifiers were discarded instead of being binned into consensus sequences. MiTCR, with a Q25 quality threshold and the strictest error-elimination algorithm, was used for CDR3 identification, clonotype clustering and error correction. Lower-bound total TCR beta diversity was estimated with a nonparametric unseen species model using Euler transformation. The public sequencing data were trimmed at Q25 with fastp and processed into clonotypes with MiXCR by TCRdb, which kept only in-frame beta chains. Rows merge per CDR3 protein into single entries with the most common DNA and genes. What appears here as the V and J calls and clone size reflects TCRdb's work, not the paper's. The sample table lists some 920,000 distinct CDR3 sequences, just over 50% of them with a count of one. The ten largest clones take up about a fifth of the sample.

The CDR3 spans 14 residues, from the cysteine through the phenylalanine. The read is trimmed to its CDR3 DNA, 42 bases read in frame from base 1. The germline V gene gives CDR1 as MNHEY and CDR2 as SVGEGT. The trim is 7 bases for V and 5 bases for J, with a gap of 16 bases between the germline ends. The donors were a few dozen Caucasian individuals from Russia, aged about 6 to 95 years, who were systemically healthy. Approximately 11 milliliters of peripheral blood were drawn from each donor into EDTA-treated Vacutainer tubes. Ficoll-Paque density-gradient centrifugation was used to isolate PBMCs, with at least 7 million obtained per sample. Trizol reagent was used to extract total RNA from PBMCs, with at least 5.5 micrograms per sample. For every donor, an aliquot of PBMCs went through flow cytometry to measure the percentages of naive CD45RAhigh/CD27high T cells.

Recombination connected TRBV6-2 or TRBV6-3 to TRBJ2-3; matching of 5 bases hints at TRBD2 as the D gene. This receptor was identified in a woman in her sixties or seventies in good health. Source material: blood. The DNA is TGTGCCAGCAATGGACTCGGGTCGGGAGATACGCAGTATTTT. It translates as CASNGLGSGDTQYF.